This T cell receptor (beta chain) was sequenced during a study of blood T cell repertoires in COVID-19. Study-wide context: Collection of acute and convalescent COVID-19 samples took place in the United States, Italy and Spain. Sample material is recorded as cDNA or gDNA derived from T cells, B-cell-depleted T cells, or PBMCs.

Under the authors' procedure: Amplification of reference gene primers was used by the study to estimate nucleated cell counts. Here immunoSEQ multiplex PCR was the method, and the copy in TCRdb shows in-frame clones only, minus some. That table is the source of V, J and clone size, and D and trimming were worked out from the DNA. The table shows around 100,000 clones, with around four fifths occurring only once. The sample taken for sequencing was peripheral blood. The source is a woman aged 40 to 50 with acute or convalescent COVID-19.

CDR3: CASSQDLNRVSPLHF. The CDR3 nucleotides are TGTGCCAGCAGCCAAGATTTGAACAGGGTTTCACCCCTCCACTTT. The chain uses TRBV3-1 (or the pseudogene TRBV3-2) and TRBJ1-6, with D possibly TRBD1 on 6 matching bases. The CDR3 consists of 15 residues. The germline gives CDR1 LGHDT, CDR2 YNNKEL (reference sequence). With 0 bases removed from V and 9 bases from J, the gap between germline ends came to 12 bases.